The sequence of this TCR beta chain was determined in a study of blood T cell repertoires in COVID-19. Study as a whole: PBMCs, B-cell-depleted T cells, or T cells provided the cDNA or gDNA that made up the material.

Produced via immunoSEQ multiplex PCR; TCRdb's table is partial and in-frame only. This sample has under 300,000 clones; around 80% occur once, and the top ten carry around 3.3%. Germline assignment: CDR1 MNHEY and CDR2 SVGEGT. The CDR3 is 14 residues long. J lost 15 bases, V lost 4 bases, and 12 bases had no gene match. The sequence came from a woman between 18 and 29 years old with acute or convalescent COVID-19. V and J are TRBV6-2 or TRBV6-3 and TRBJ2-1; 10 bases are shared with TRBD1. Sequenced material: peripheral blood. The CDR3 loop reads CASSSLNPGQGWFF. The CDR3 nucleotides are TGTGCCAGCAGTTCCCTTAACCCGGGACAGGGGTGGTTCTTC.